This T cell receptor beta chain was sequenced during a study of blood T cell repertoires in COVID-19. Germline-derived CDR1 and CDR2 are SGHAT and FQNNGV. This CDR3 is 16 amino acids long. The V end lost 5 bases, the J end lost 6 bases, and 20 bases lay between the germline ends. In the authors' methods: Researchers report that nucleated cell counts were estimated from reference gene primer amplification. Sequencing used immunoSEQ multiplex PCR; TCRdb keeps in-frame clones, though not all of them. V and J calls and clone size are copied from that table; D and trimming were computed from the DNA. Of 40,000 to 55,000 clones listed, around 82% are singletons.

The TCR sequence derives from a woman aged 70-85 years with acute or convalescent COVID-19. The sample taken for sequencing was peripheral blood. The gene calls are TRBV11-2 and TRBJ1-5; D remains ambiguous. CDR3 sequence: CASSVTATSSVQPQHF. Here the CDR3 DNA reads TGTGCCAGCAGCGTAACAGCTACATCTTCAGTTCAGCCCCAGCATTTT.